The TCR beta chain described here comes from a study of blood T cell repertoires in COVID-19. Per the germline V gene, CDR1 is GTSNPN and CDR2 is SVGIG (reference sequence). This CDR3 is 16 amino acids long. After removal of 1 base from V and 4 bases from J, the junction contained 11 bases not matched to a gene. Assay used: immunoSEQ multiplex PCR; TCRdb lists only in-frame clones, some missing. The sample lists fewer than 700,000 clones; roughly 91% were seen once. The TCR comes from a woman between 50 and 59 years old with COVID-19, enrolled during active disease. The V call is TRBV30, the J call TRBJ2-3; TRBD1 aligns across 7 bases. The sample taken for sequencing was peripheral blood. The CDR3 reads CAWSDPQGRGSDTQYF. CDR3 DNA sequence: TGTGCCTGGAGTGACCCACAGGGGAGAGGATCAGATACGCAGTATTTT.